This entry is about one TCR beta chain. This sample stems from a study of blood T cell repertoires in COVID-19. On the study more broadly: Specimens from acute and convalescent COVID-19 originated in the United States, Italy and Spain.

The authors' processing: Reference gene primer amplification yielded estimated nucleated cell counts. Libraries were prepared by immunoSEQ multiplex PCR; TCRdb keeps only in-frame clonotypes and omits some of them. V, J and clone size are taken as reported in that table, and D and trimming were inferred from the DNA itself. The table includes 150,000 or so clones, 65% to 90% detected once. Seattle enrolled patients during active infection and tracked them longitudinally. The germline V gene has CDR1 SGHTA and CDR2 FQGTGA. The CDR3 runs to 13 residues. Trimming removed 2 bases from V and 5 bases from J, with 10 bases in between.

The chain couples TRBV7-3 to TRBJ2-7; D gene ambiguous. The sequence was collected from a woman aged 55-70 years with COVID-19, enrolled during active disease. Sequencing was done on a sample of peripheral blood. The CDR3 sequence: CASSLYRWDEQYF. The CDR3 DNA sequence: TGTGCCAGCAGCTTATACAGATGGGACGAGCAGTACTTC.